Below, 8 T cell receptor beta chains from the same sample are listed, as sequenced in a study of blood T cells in healthy people across ages. A second about 7 to 12 cycle PCR used barcoded and J-beta primers. TCRdb re-called the 5' RACE reads through MiXCR, storing one row per CDR3 protein. The data contain 650,000 or so distinct CDR3 sequences, 52% of them singletons. The specimen was blood. The receptors stem from a woman older than 75 in good health.

In the case of this clonotype: A clone one base away is much larger, so this may be a read error. The CDR3 region is CPSSASGAPQYF. Here the CDR3 DNA reads TGTCCCAGCAGCGCTAGCGGGGCCCCGCAGTATTTT. The chain recombines TRBV9 with TRBJ2-3, with 9 bases fitting TRBD2. Looked up from germline, CDR1 is SGDLS and CDR2 is YYNGEE. CDR3 length equals 12 residues.

This clonotype has a handful of counts. The chain links TRBV7-9 to TRBJ2-3; D gene unclear. Trimming took 6 bases from V and 0 from J, leaving 16 bases between them. The CDR3 contains 16 residues. Germline V gene sequence: CDR1 SEHNR, CDR2 FQNEAQ (reference sequence). CDR3 region: CASSSPTVSSTDTQYF. The CDR3 DNA follows: TGTGCCAGCAGTTCGCCGACTGTTTCTAGCACAGATACGCAGTATTTT.

This chain links TRBV5-1 with TRBJ2-1; no definite D call. V was trimmed by 2 bases and J by 9 bases, leaving 6 bases between them. There are 11 residues in the CDR3. The germline CDR1 and CDR2 sequences are SGHRS and YFSETQ. The CDR3, as DNA: TGCGCCAGCAGCTTCGCGCTTGAGCAGTTCTTC. This sequence encodes CASSFALEQFF.

The chain carries TRBV29-1 and TRBJ1-1; 7 nucleotides line up with TRBD1. The V gene's germline CDR1 is SQVTM and CDR2 ANQGSEA. Losses at the gene ends were 6 bases for V and 5 bases for J; bases not matched to a gene: 6. CDR3 length: 12 amino acids. This CDR3 is CSVAEQGTEAFF. The CDR3 DNA reads as TGCAGCGTCGCCGAACAGGGGACTGAAGCTTTCTTT.

This clonotype was detected ten times or more. V is TRBV5-1 and J is TRBJ2-3, with 9 bases identical to TRBD2. Trimming took 2 bases from V and 5 from J; bases not matched to a gene: 9. Germline V gene data show CDR1 as SGHRS and CDR2 as YFSETQ. This CDR3 comprises 16 residues. As DNA, the CDR3 is TGCGCCAGCAGCTTTACTAGCGGGCCCGAGAGAGATACGCAGTATTTT. This encodes CASSFTSGPERDTQYF.

In regard to this clonotype: The junction departs from the called germline gene at one end, perhaps through a read error. The rearrangement links TRBV24-1 to TRBJ2-7; D is perhaps TRBD2 (6 bases). Germline lookup yields CDR1 KGHDR and CDR2 SFDVKD. This CDR3 contains 16 residues. The CDR3 spells CAISDLVRGLTYEQYF. In nucleotides, the CDR3 is TGTGCCATCAGTGATTTGGTGCGGGGATTAACCTACGAGCAGTACTTC.

The rearrangement joins TRBV29-1 to TRBJ2-3; tentatively, D is TRBD2 (5 bases). The V end lost 5 bases, the J end lost 6 bases, and 18 bases lay between the germline ends. Germline V gives CDR1 SQVTM, CDR2 ANQGSEA. The CDR3 sequence is 14 residues long. The CDR3 loop is CSVRRDPREDTQYF. Written as DNA, the CDR3 is TGCAGCGTTCGAAGAGACCCAAGGGAGGATACGCAGTATTTT.

This chain connects TRBV16 to TRBJ1-5; 7 bases line up with TRBD1. This CDR3 comprises 16 residues. Germline lookup yields CDR1 KGHSY and CDR2 FQNENV. Losses at the gene ends were 4 bases for V and 2 bases for J; bases not matched to a gene: 8. The CDR3 DNA reads as TGTGCCAGCAGCCGTACTAGTGGGACAGGCAATCAGCCCCAGCATTTT. The encoded protein is CASSRTSGTGNQPQHF.